This TCR beta chain was identified during a study of CD39 and CD103 CD8 tumor-infiltrating T cells (dated by TCRdb to 2017 to 2018). With respect to the entire study: Repertoire comparisons were shown for an HPV-positive HNSCC, an HPV-negative HNSCC, an ovarian cancer and a melanoma patient. Deep sequencing of TCRbeta CDR3 was used to compare the repertoires of CD8 TIL subsets, defined by CD103 and CD39, against those of peripheral memory CD8 T cells. Study-level results and caveats: DP CD8 TILs appeared more oligoclonal than DN and SP CD8 TILs and blood memory CD8 T cells, with top 30 clonotypes covering roughly 50-86%. DP TIL clonotypes were rarely detected in blood or uninvolved lymph node, whereas DN TIL clonotypes were found to largely overlap with peripheral memory CD8 repertoires.

At the time samples were collected, the patients were not on therapy, although their prior treatments varied from chemotherapy, radiotherapy, surgery and immunotherapy to none at all. After thawing, cells were enriched for T lymphocytes using a negative-selection kit, with EpCAM beads added for tumor-infiltrating lymphocytes. Memory CD8 T cells were sorted as CD8+CD4-CD45RA- cells regardless of CCR7 expression. Peripheral blood mononuclear cells were obtained using a Ficoll-Paque PLUS gradient and were cryopreserved prior to analysis. Populations were sorted on a FACSAria II to just over 97% purity, and cell pellets were frozen without culture for TCR sequencing. Notes on this clone: Its antigen has not been determined. There are no base qualities to consult, and no much larger clone falls within one base.

Genomic DNA was extracted with the DNeasy Blood and Tissue Kit from 10,000 to 100,000 sorted cells per subset. The immunoSEQ service sequenced and mapped the TCRbeta V-J or V-D-J regions, with coverage above 9x for each sample. The study's processing was this. Only productive rearrangements exported from the immunoSEQ Analyzer platform were analyzed, with clonality assessed on the 500 most abundant clones. To quantify how much repertoires overlapped between populations, both the Morisita-Horn similarity index and the Jaccard index were used. Morisita-Horn similarity between CD8 T-cell subset TCR repertoires was measured in 6 or 7 cancer patients. The immuneACCESS repertoire file appears here via TCRdb, limited to in-frame rearrangements. These files lack a portion of the clones; in checked studies, under half of the deficit traces to unresolved V genes, and the cause of the others is not known. V and J calls and clone size are those listed in that table; D and trimming were worked out from the DNA. A total of about 17,000 clones appear in this sample, around nine tenths of them only once. The ten largest clones add up to about 4.6% of the sample.

The sample comprised CD8+ T cells sorted from blood. The cell subset or site label for this specimen denotes: total memory CD8 T cells (CD45RA-CCR7+/-) from blood or uninvolved lymph node. This clonotype originated in a human donor with head and neck squamous cell carcinoma.

The sequence in DNA is TGCAGCGGAGGGAGGGGGGAGGCAGATACGCAGTATTTT. It codes for CSGGRGEADTQYF. This chain joins TRBV29-1 to TRBJ2-3; the D gene is possibly TRBD2, with 7 bases matching. For CDR1 and CDR2, the germline V gene lists SQVTM and ANQGSEA. Trimming removed 7 bases from V and 4 bases from J, leaving 15 bases between the germline ends. The CDR3 spans 13 residues, from the cysteine through the phenylalanine. The DNA shown is the 39-base CDR3, in frame from base 1.